One and the same sample provided the 2 T cell receptor beta chains below, sequenced in a study of Tregs in tolerant kidney transplant recipients. The assay was immunoSEQ multiplex PCR, and TCRdb's table has in-frame clones only and misses some. The repertoire has approximately 67,000 clones, roughly 89% of them found once; the top ten carry approximately 11%. The specimen comprised CD8+ T cells from blood, sampled before the transplant. Receptors were obtained from a human donor who received a combined kidney and bone marrow transplant.

This chain joins TRBV28 and TRBJ1-5; D is possibly TRBD1 (5 bases). V lost 7 bases, J lost 5 bases, and 18 bases lay in between. CDR1 is MDHEN, CDR2 SYDVKM, per germline. CDR3 length equals 15 residues. The CDR3 is CASTPWKGPDQPQHF. The CDR3 nucleotides read TGTGCCAGCACACCATGGAAGGGGCCAGATCAGCCCCAGCATTTT.

The V gene is TRBV5-6, the J gene TRBJ1-4, with a tentative D call TRBD1 (6 bases). There are 16 residues in the CDR3. CDR1 is SGHDT and CDR2 is YYEEEE in the germline V gene. The V end was cut by 0 bases, the J end by 5 bases, with 14 bases between. The CDR3 region has the DNA TGTGCCAGCAGCTTGGTACGGGCAGGGGTGAATGAAAAACTGTTTTTT. Its translation: CASSLVRAGVNEKLFF.